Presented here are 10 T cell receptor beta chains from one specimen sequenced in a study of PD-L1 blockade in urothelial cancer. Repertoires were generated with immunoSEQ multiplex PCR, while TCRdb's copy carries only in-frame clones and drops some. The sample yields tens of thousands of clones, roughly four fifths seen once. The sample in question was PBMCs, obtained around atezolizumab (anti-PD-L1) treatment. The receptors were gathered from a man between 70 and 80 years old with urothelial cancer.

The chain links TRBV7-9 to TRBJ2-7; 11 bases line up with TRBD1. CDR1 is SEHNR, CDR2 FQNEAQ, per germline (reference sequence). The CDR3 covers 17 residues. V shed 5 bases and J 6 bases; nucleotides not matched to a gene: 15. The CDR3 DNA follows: TGTGCCAGCAGCCCCCGGGACAGGGGGGTCGAGCGGGCCGAGCAGTACTTC. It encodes CASSPRDRGVERAEQYF.

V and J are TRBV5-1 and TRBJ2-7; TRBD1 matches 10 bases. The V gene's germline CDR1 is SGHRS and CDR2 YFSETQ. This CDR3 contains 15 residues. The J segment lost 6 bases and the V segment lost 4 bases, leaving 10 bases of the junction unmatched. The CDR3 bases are TGCGCCAGCAGCCTCGAACCGGGACAGGGGTCCGAGCAGTACTTC. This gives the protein CASSLEPGQGSEQYF.

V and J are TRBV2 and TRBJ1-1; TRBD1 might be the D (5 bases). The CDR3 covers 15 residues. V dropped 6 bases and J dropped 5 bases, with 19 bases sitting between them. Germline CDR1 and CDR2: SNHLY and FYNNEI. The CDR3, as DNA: TGTGCCAGCAGAGCTACCCGGGACTCTGGGACTGAAGCTTTCTTT. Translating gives CASRATRDSGTEAFF. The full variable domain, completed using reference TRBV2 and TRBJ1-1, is EPEVTQTPSHQVTQMGQEVILRCVPISNHLYFYWYRQILGQKVEFLVSFYNNEISEKSEIFDDQFSVERPDGSNFTLKIRSTKLEDSAMYFCASRATRDSGTEAFFGQGTRLTVV.

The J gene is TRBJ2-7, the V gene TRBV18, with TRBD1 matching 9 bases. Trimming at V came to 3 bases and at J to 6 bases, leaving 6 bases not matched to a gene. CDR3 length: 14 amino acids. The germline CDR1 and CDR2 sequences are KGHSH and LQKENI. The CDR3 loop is CASSPGTGSSEQYF. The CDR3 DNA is TGTGCCAGCTCACCGGGGACAGGGTCTAGCGAGCAGTACTTC.

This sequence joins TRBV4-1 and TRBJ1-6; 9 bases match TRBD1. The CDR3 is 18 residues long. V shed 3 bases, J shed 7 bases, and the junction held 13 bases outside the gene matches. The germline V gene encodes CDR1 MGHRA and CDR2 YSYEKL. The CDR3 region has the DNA TGCGCCAGCAGCCAGACACGGGACAGGGTGGCGGGGAATTCACCCCTCCACTTT. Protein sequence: CASSQTRDRVAGNSPLHF.

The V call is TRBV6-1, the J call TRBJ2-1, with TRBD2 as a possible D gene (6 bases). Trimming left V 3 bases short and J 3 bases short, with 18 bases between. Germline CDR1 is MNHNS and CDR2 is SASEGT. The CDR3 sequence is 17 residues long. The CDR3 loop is CASSDPHRRELYNEQFF. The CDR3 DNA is TGTGCCAGCAGTGATCCCCACAGGAGGGAACTCTACAATGAGCAGTTCTTC.

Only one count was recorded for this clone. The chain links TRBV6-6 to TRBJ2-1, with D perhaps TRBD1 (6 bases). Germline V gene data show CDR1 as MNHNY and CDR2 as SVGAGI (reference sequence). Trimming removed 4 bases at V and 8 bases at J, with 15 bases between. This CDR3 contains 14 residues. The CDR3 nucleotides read TGTGCCAGCAGTTCAGAACAGGGAATCCATGAGCAGTTCTTC. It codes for CASSSEQGIHEQFF.

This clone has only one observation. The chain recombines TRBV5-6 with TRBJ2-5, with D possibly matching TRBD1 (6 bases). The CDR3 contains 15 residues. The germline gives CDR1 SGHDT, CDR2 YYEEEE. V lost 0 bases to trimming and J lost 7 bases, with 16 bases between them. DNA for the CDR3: TGTGCCAGCAGCTTGGGGGCCCCGGACAGCTCGACCCAGTACTTC. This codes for CASSLGAPDSSTQYF.

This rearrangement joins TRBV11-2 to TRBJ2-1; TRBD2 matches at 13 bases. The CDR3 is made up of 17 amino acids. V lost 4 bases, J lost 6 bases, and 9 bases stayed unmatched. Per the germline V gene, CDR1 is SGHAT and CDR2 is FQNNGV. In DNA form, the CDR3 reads TGTGCCAGCAGCTCCCTCATACTAGCGGGGGGGGTCAATGAGCAGTTCTTC. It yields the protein CASSSLILAGGVNEQFF.

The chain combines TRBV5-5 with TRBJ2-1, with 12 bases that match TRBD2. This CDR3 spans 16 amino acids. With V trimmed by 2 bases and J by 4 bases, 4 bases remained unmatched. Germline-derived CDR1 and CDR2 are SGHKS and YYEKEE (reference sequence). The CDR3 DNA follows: TGTGCCAGCAGCTTACCTAGCGGGGGGGCATACAATGAGCAGTTCTTC. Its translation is CASSLPSGGAYNEQFF.